This TCR beta chain derives from a study of blood T cell repertoires in COVID-19. The method was immunoSEQ multiplex PCR; TCRdb's version includes in-frame clones alone and lacks a portion of them. The sample has some 73,000 clones; around 82% are singletons. The germline V gene encodes CDR1 SGHNT and CDR2 YYREEE (reference sequence). Trimming took 1 base from V and 1 from J, leaving 17 bases between them. This CDR3 contains 17 residues. This receptor was obtained from a human donor in a cohort sampled during active COVID-19. The sequencing sample was made of peripheral blood. This chain uses TRBV5-4 with TRBJ1-1; possibly TRBD1 for D (6 bases). CDR3: CASSLISFGTRNTEAFF. In DNA form, the CDR3 reads TGTGCCAGCAGCTTGATTTCGTTTGGGACAAGGAACACTGAAGCTTTCTTT.